The next 28 T cell receptor beta chains were all read from a single sample in a study of T cell responses to AZD1222 COVID-19 vaccine. The repertoire was sequenced with immunoSEQ multiplex PCR; TCRdb's copy has only in-frame clones and lacks some. The sample yields approximately 76,000 clones, about nine tenths seen once. The starting material was peripheral blood, obtained on day 0 of MenACWY control vaccination. These receptors were obtained from an adult in good health.

This sequence joins TRBV19 and TRBJ2-1; D possibly corresponds to TRBD2 (5 bases). From germline, CDR1 is LNHDA and CDR2 SQIVND (reference sequence). The ends were cut back, 5 bases at V and 0 bases at J, with 20 bases in the middle. The CDR3 consists of 18 residues. DNA for the CDR3: TGTGCCAGTAGTGTCCTAGCTTCCCACACATACTCCTACAATGAGCAGTTCTTC. Amino acids: CASSVLASHTYSYNEQFF.

This chain uses TRBV19 with TRBJ2-5; D is tentatively TRBD1 or TRBD2 (5 bases each). Trimming took off 6 bases at V and 2 bases at J, with 19 bases between the two ends. Germline V lookup: CDR1 LNHDA, CDR2 SQIVND (reference sequence). The CDR3 totals 16 residues. Here the CDR3 DNA reads TGTGCCAGTAGGACCGGGACGGGGTATCCTCAAGAGACCCAGTACTTC. Its protein product is CASRTGTGYPQETQYF.

This chain connects TRBV19 to TRBJ2-1, with D hard to call. V dropped 6 bases and J dropped 0 bases, with 12 bases sitting between them. Germline V CDR1 and CDR2: LNHDA, SQIVND (reference sequence). The CDR3 length is 15 residues. CDR3 sequence: CASRNRRSSYNEQFF. CDR3 nucleotide sequence: TGTGCCAGTAGAAATCGGCGGAGCTCCTACAATGAGCAGTTCTTC. Looking up the rest from reference TRBV19 and TRBJ2-1 gives the full variable domain: DGGITQSPKYLFRKEGQNVTLSCEQNLNHDAMYWYRQDPGQGLRLIYYSQIVNDFQKGDIAEGYSVSREKKESFPLTVTSAQKNPTAFYLCASRNRRSSYNEQFFGPGTRLTVL.

The rearrangement uses TRBV10-3 and TRBJ1-2; 9 bases fit TRBD1. The CDR3 runs 13 residues. The germline CDR1 and CDR2 sequences are ENHRY and SYGVKD. The junction had 5 bases not matched to a gene; V was cut back by 6 bases and J by 6 bases. CDR3 sequence (DNA): TGTGCCATCAGAGTACAGGGGGCCGATGGCTACACCTTC. It translates to CAIRVQGADGYTF.

The chain employs TRBV28 and TRBJ1-5; 8 positions match TRBD1. The V gene end was trimmed by 5 bases and the J gene end by 1 base; junction bases not matched to a gene: 4. This CDR3 spans 15 amino acids. Germline CDR1 is MDHEN and CDR2 is SYDVKM. The CDR3 bases are TGTGCCAGCAGTGACAGGGGCGAGAGCAATCAGCCCCAGCATTTT. Amino acids: CASSDRGESNQPQHF.

The chain recombines TRBV7-9 with TRBJ2-1; 7 bases match TRBD2. Germline CDR1 is SEHNR and CDR2 is FQNEAQ (reference sequence). The CDR3 is 14 residues long. J gave up 5 bases and V 5 bases, and 6 bases lay outside the gene matches. For the CDR3, the DNA is TGTGCCAGCAGCCAGACTAGCTTCCACAATGAGCAGTTCTTC. This gives the protein CASSQTSFHNEQFF.

The chain uses TRBV19 and TRBJ1-2, with 9 bases fitting TRBD1. CDR1 LNHDA and CDR2 SQIVND come from the germline V gene (reference sequence). V trimming: 7 bases; J trimming: 0 bases; junction bases outside the gene matches: 6. CDR3 size: 15 residues. CDR3 loop: CASTPGQGANYGYTF. The CDR3 DNA follows: TGTGCCAGTACACCGGGACAGGGAGCTAACTATGGCTACACCTTC.

V usage is TRBV6-1 and J usage is TRBJ2-7; TRBD1 is a possible D gene (6 bases). The germline gives CDR1 MNHNS, CDR2 SASEGT. Trimming cost V 8 bases and J 2 bases, with 19 bases left between them. This CDR3 contains 15 residues. CDR3 protein: CASGGFRENPYEQYF. DNA of the CDR3: TGTGCCAGCGGGGGCTTCCGCGAGAATCCCTACGAGCAGTACTTC.

CDR3 nucleotide sequence: TGTGCCAGCAGCTTAGCGGCGGGAGGCCTAGATACGCAGTATTTT. Amino acids: CASSLAAGGLDTQYF. The genes are TRBV7-2 and TRBJ2-3, with 8 bases lining up with TRBD2. Per germline, CDR1 SGHTA and CDR2 FQGNSA. CDR3 size: 15 residues. The trim removed 0 bases at V and 5 bases at J, leaving 4 bases unmatched.

The genes are TRBV7-9 and TRBJ1-1; D might be TRBD1 (6 bases). The CDR3 consists of 12 residues. V was trimmed by 3 bases and J by 6 bases, leaving 8 bases between them. Germline lookup yields CDR1 SEHNR and CDR2 FQNEAQ (reference sequence). The CDR3: CASSFRGAEAFF. CDR3 sequence (DNA): TGTGCCAGCAGCTTTAGGGGGGCTGAAGCTTTCTTT. Variable domain in full (rest from reference TRBV7-9 and TRBJ1-1): DTGVSQNPRHKITKRGQNVTFRCDPISEHNRLYWYRQTLGQGPEFLTYFQNEAQLEKSRLLSDRFSAERPKGSFSTLEIQRTEQGDSAMYLCASSFRGAEAFFGQGTRLTVV.

The chain links TRBV10-3 to TRBJ1-6; TRBD1 agrees at 9 bases. The junction had 4 bases not matched to a gene; V was cut back by 5 bases and J by 5 bases. This CDR3 region has 15 residues. In germline, CDR1 is ENHRY, CDR2 SYGVKD. CDR3 sequence reads: CAISLGTGNNSPLHF. In DNA, the CDR3 is TGTGCCATCAGTCTAGGGACAGGGAATAATTCACCCCTCCACTTT.

This chain uses TRBV11-2 with TRBJ1-2; D gene ambiguous. There are 12 residues in the CDR3. Trimming pared 3 bases from V and 7 bases from J, leaving 9 bases between. Germline V gene data show CDR1 as SGHAT and CDR2 as FQNNGV. The CDR3 DNA is TGTGCCAGCAGCTTCCAGATCGGTGGCTACACCTTC. Protein product: CASSFQIGGYTF.

The rearrangement links TRBV20-1 to TRBJ2-5; D ambiguous. This CDR3 has 10 amino acids. Germline V gene sequence: CDR1 DFQATT, CDR2 SNEGSKA (reference sequence). The V gene lost 5 bases and the J gene lost 3 bases, with 4 bases spanning the gap. CDR3 nucleotide sequence: TGCAGTGCTGTAAAAGAGACCCAGTACTTC. This encodes CSAVKETQYF.

The chain links TRBV4-1 to TRBJ2-1, with 12 bases identical to TRBD2. V was pared by 2 bases and J by 8 bases, with 7 bases of the junction left unmatched. Germline V gene lookup returns CDR1 MGHRA and CDR2 YSYEKL. The CDR3 is 16 amino acids. The CDR3 bases are TGCGCCAGCAGCCAACAGACTAGCGGGAGATTCTATGAGCAGTTCTTC. Its protein is CASSQQTSGRFYEQFF.

V usage is TRBV5-1 and J usage is TRBJ2-1; possibly TRBD2 for D (5 bases). The CDR3 loop spans 15 amino acids. V was shortened by 1 base and J by 0 bases, with 8 bases between the two germline ends. The germline V gene has CDR1 SGHRS and CDR2 YFSETQ. The DNA for the CDR3 is TGCGCCAGCAGCTTGAGGAGGAGCTCCTACAATGAGCAGTTCTTC. Amino acids: CASSLRRSSYNEQFF.

This clone is labeled medium-sized. This chain connects TRBV7-9 to TRBJ2-2; the D is unclear. This CDR3 contains 11 residues. The germline gives CDR1 SEHNR, CDR2 FQNEAQ (reference sequence). The V gene lost 3 bases and the J gene lost 11 bases, with 7 bases spanning the gap. The CDR3 region has the DNA TGTGCCAGCAGCTTTGGCGACGAGCTGTTTTTT. As protein: CASSFGDELFF.

This chain joins TRBV5-8 and TRBJ2-1; no definite D call. Germline loops: CDR1 SGHTS, CDR2 YDEGEE. The CDR3 has 11 residues. V lost 3 bases to trimming and J lost 6 bases, with 4 bases between them. CDR3 nucleotide sequence: TGTGCCAGCAGCTCTCTCAATGAGCAGTTCTTC. This translates into CASSSLNEQFF.

The CDR3 coding sequence is TGTGCCAGCAGCTTAGGTGGGAGGGCCTCAGATACGCAGTATTTT. Translating it yields CASSLGGRASDTQYF. V usage is TRBV7-2 and J usage is TRBJ2-3; 7 bases are a match to TRBD2. The germline V gene has CDR1 SGHTA and CDR2 FQGNSA. CDR3 length equals 15 residues. Trimming cost V 1 base and J 4 bases; bases outside gene matches: 5. Filled out from reference TRBV7-2 and TRBJ2-3, the complete variable domain reads GAGVSQSPSNKVTEKGKDVELRCDPISGHTALYWYRQSLGQGLEFLIYFQGNSAPDKSGLPSDRFSAERTGGSVSTLTIQRTQQEDSAVYLCASSLGGRASDTQYFGPGTRLTVL.

The chain has TRBV25-1 and TRBJ2-1; TRBD2 might be the D (6 bases). The CDR3 sequence is 15 residues long. Germline loops: CDR1 MGHDK, CDR2 SYGVNS. V was pared by 1 base and J by 7 bases, with 14 bases between. The CDR3 region is CASSELGGPMNEQFF. CDR3 nucleotide sequence: TGTGCCAGCAGTGAATTAGGAGGGCCAATGAATGAGCAGTTCTTC.

The chain has TRBV27 and TRBJ1-5; D not resolved. CDR3 length: 14 residues. From germline, CDR1 is MNHEY and CDR2 SMNVEV (reference sequence). The V end lost 1 base, the J end lost 4 bases, and 8 bases lay between the germline ends. The DNA for the CDR3 is TGTGCCAGCAGTTTATTCCCGGGAAATCAGCCCCAGCATTTT. This encodes CASSLFPGNQPQHF.

The chain uses TRBV19 and TRBJ2-3; 7 bases are shared with TRBD2. The trim removed 5 bases at V and 0 bases at J, leaving 5 bases unmatched. This CDR3 comprises 15 residues. Germline CDR1 reads LNHDA; CDR2 reads SQIVND (reference sequence). CDR3 sequence (DNA): TGTGCCAGTAGTTCTAGCGGAGGGAGCACAGATACGCAGTATTTT. Amino acids: CASSSSGGSTDTQYF.

This rearrangement joins TRBV11-2 to TRBJ2-5; TRBD1 or TRBD2 may be the D gene (5 bases each). Germline V lookup: CDR1 SGHAT, CDR2 FQNNGV. The CDR3 is 16 amino acids. V lost 5 bases and J 2 bases, leaving 18 bases between the germline ends. The CDR3 protein is CASSRVLGAAQETQYF. CDR3 DNA: TGTGCCAGCAGCCGGGTCCTCGGGGCAGCTCAAGAGACCCAGTACTTC.

The rearrangement joins TRBV10-3 to TRBJ2-1; 10 bases map to TRBD2. This CDR3 has 13 amino acids. Losses at the gene ends were 6 bases for V and 7 bases for J; bases not matched to a gene: 3. Germline V lookup: CDR1 ENHRY, CDR2 SYGVKD. CDR3 region: CAISPSGRNEQFF. In nucleotides, the CDR3 is TGTGCCATCAGCCCTAGCGGGAGAAATGAGCAGTTCTTC.

J is TRBJ2-7 and V is TRBV6-5; D uncertain. Germline V gene lookup returns CDR1 MNHEY and CDR2 SVGAGI. This CDR3 comprises 14 residues. Trimming pared 4 bases from V and 5 bases from J, leaving 15 bases between. The CDR3 sequence: CASSSTPFVHEQYF. DNA for the CDR3: TGTGCCAGCAGTTCCACGCCCTTCGTTCACGAGCAGTACTTC.

This clone occurred once. As DNA, the CDR3 is TGTGCCAGTGACAAACGGGGTCCCACCGGGGAGCTGTTTTTT. Its translation: CASDKRGPTGELFF. The chain is built from TRBV7-2 and TRBJ2-2; TRBD2 is a possible D gene (5 bases). The V end lost 9 bases, the J end lost 4 bases, and 15 bases lay between the germline ends. Per the germline V gene, CDR1 is SGHTA and CDR2 is FQGNSA. This CDR3 region has 14 residues.

This chain uses TRBV7-9 with TRBJ1-3; no clear D. The CDR3 runs 13 residues. Trimming pared 3 bases from V and 8 bases from J, leaving 11 bases between. Germline loops: CDR1 SEHNR, CDR2 FQNEAQ (reference sequence). The CDR3 DNA is TGTGCCAGCAGCTTCGGGCGGGCGGACACCATATATTTT. Its translation: CASSFGRADTIYF.

The rearrangement links TRBV27 to TRBJ2-1; 10 bases are a match to TRBD2. J gave up 6 bases and V 5 bases, and 16 bases lay outside the gene matches. The CDR3 has 18 residues. Per germline, CDR1 MNHEY and CDR2 SMNVEV (reference sequence). The CDR3 is CASSPLSRLAGAGNEQFF. CDR3 bases: TGTGCCAGCAGTCCCCTCTCCCGACTAGCGGGTGCCGGCAATGAGCAGTTCTTC.

The V gene is TRBV19, the J gene TRBJ1-1; tentative D call: TRBD1 (5 bases). Trimming stripped 5 bases from V and 7 bases from J, with 11 bases between. The CDR3 has 12 amino acids. CDR1 and CDR2 from the germline V gene are LNHDA and SQIVND (reference sequence). The CDR3 loop is CASSPGTYEAFF. CDR3 sequence (DNA): TGTGCCAGTAGTCCAGGGACTTATGAAGCTTTCTTT. Together with reference TRBV19 and TRBJ1-1, the CDR3 gives the full variable domain: DGGITQSPKYLFRKEGQNVTLSCEQNLNHDAMYWYRQDPGQGLRLIYYSQIVNDFQKGDIAEGYSVSREKKESFPLTVTSAQKNPTAFYLCASSPGTYEAFFGQGTRLTVV.